These 19 T cell receptor beta chains came from one sample sequenced in a study of T-cell memory formation after mild COVID-19 (dated by TCRdb to about 2021). The library came from 5' RACE. The instrument was an Illumina NovaSeq 6000. The public reads were reanalyzed by TCRdb: fastp trimming at Q25, MiXCR alignment, in-frame beta chains only. Identical CDR3 proteins give one entry, which carries the most common genes and DNA. The sample data list 550,000 to 600,000 distinct CDR3 sequences, and 17% of these were observed just once. 8.1% of the sample comes from the top ten. The material sequenced was PBMCs or a T cell subset sorted from them (not recorded which). These receptors all come from an adult woman who had mild COVID-19 (a few samples of this study predate the infection). The sample titles of this study are shuffled in the database, so cell type and time point are left out; the donor was told from shared clones.

The CDR3 nucleotides are TGTGCCAGCAGCCAAGGGACGGTGAACACTGAAGCTTTCTTT. Its translation is CASSQGTVNTEAFF. V gene TRBV3-1 combines with J gene TRBJ1-1; D is unclear. The V end was cut by 1 base, the J end by 0 bases, with 6 bases between. This CDR3 comprises 14 residues. Germline assignment: CDR1 LGHDT and CDR2 YNNKEL (reference sequence).

There are a few counts of this clonotype. V is TRBV7-8 and J is TRBJ1-5, with a possible D match to TRBD1 (5 bases). CDR1 and CDR2 (germline): SGHVS, FQNEAQ. This CDR3 region has 13 residues. The V end was cut by 1 base, the J end by 7 bases, with 8 bases between. In nucleotides, the CDR3 is TGTGCCAGCAGCTTAGTTGGACAACAGCCCCAGCATTTT. Amino acid sequence: CASSLVGQQPQHF.

This clonotype was found a few times. This sequence joins TRBV20-1 and TRBJ1-1; perhaps TRBD1 as D (5 bases). Trimming took off 1 base at V and 0 bases at J, with 12 bases between the two ends. Germline V gene data show CDR1 as DFQATT and CDR2 as SNEGSKA (reference sequence). This CDR3 region has 15 residues. The chain's CDR3 is CSARVPGTVNTEAFF. The CDR3 DNA is TGCAGTGCTAGAGTTCCCGGGACGGTGAACACTGAAGCTTTCTTT.

V and J are TRBV30 and TRBJ2-1; 7 bases align to TRBD2. Germline CDR1 reads GTSNPN; CDR2 reads SVGIG (reference sequence). The CDR3 sequence is 14 residues long. The V and J ends lost 0 bases and 9 bases, in that order; junction bases with no gene match: 8. As DNA, the CDR3 is TGTGCCTGGAGTGTAGTGCGGGAGAGGCGTGAGCAGTTCTTC. This sequence encodes CAWSVVRERREQFF.

The chain carries TRBV25-1 and TRBJ2-7; 12 nucleotides agree with TRBD1. Germline-derived CDR1 and CDR2 are MGHDK and SYGVNS. With V trimmed by 4 bases and J by 3 bases, 10 bases remained unmatched. This CDR3 is 17 amino acids long. CDR3 amino acids: CASSGGTGGVKGYEQYF. CDR3 bases: TGTGCCAGCAGTGGGGGGACAGGGGGCGTCAAGGGCTACGAGCAGTACTTC.

This clonotype was counted a few times. The V call is TRBV20-1, the J call TRBJ2-1; D might be TRBD1 or TRBD2, each matching 6 bases. CDR3 length: 16 amino acids. Germline-derived CDR1 and CDR2 are DFQATT and SNEGSKA (reference sequence). Trimming removed 5 bases from V and 0 bases from J, with 17 bases in between. The CDR3 bases are TGCAGTGCTCTCCTAGGGGGGCCGAGCTCCTACAATGAGCAGTTCTTC. Translating it yields CSALLGGPSSYNEQFF.

In its sample, this clonotype was seen many times. The rearrangement joins TRBV5-1 to TRBJ1-5; TRBD1 matches 10 bases. V lost 4 bases and J lost 6; bases outside the gene matches: 10. There are 16 residues in the CDR3. Germline V gene sequence: CDR1 SGHRS, CDR2 YFSETQ. The CDR3 loop is CASSPLGQGSTQPQHF. The CDR3 nucleotides are TGCGCCAGCAGCCCTTTGGGACAGGGGAGTACTCAGCCCCAGCATTTT.

J is TRBJ2-3 and V is TRBV20-1, with 7 nucleotides matching TRBD2. The germline V gene encodes CDR1 DFQATT and CDR2 SNEGSKA (reference sequence). This CDR3 is 15 amino acids long. The junction had 8 bases not matched to a gene; V was cut back by 0 bases and J by 5 bases. The CDR3, as DNA: TGCAGTGCTAGAGATGAGGTTGGGAGGGGAGATACGCAGTATTTT. Translated, it gives CSARDEVGRGDTQYF.

The chain employs TRBV5-4 and TRBJ2-3; 7 bases are a match to TRBD2. Germline V CDR1 and CDR2: SGHNT, YYREEE (reference sequence). The J segment lost 0 bases and the V segment lost 4 bases, leaving 5 bases of the junction unmatched. The CDR3 is made up of 15 amino acids. CDR3: CASSRAAGSTDTQYF. The CDR3 DNA sequence: TGTGCCAGCAGCCGAGCAGCGGGGAGCACAGATACGCAGTATTTT.

This clonotype was observed a few times. The chain joins TRBV18 to TRBJ2-7, with a tentative D call TRBD1 (6 bases). Germline lookup yields CDR1 KGHSH and CDR2 LQKENI. Trimming pared 2 bases from V and 7 bases from J, leaving 21 bases between. This CDR3 is 16 amino acids long. The CDR3 coding sequence is TGTGCCAGCTCACCAATCCCCGGGACACACCTACTGGAGCAGTACTTC. It codes for CASSPIPGTHLLEQYF. Full variable domain (missing parts from reference TRBV18 and TRBJ2-7): NAGVMQNPRHLVRRRGQEARLRCSPMKGHSHVYWYRQLPEEGLKFMVYLQKENIIDESGMPKERFSAEFPKEGPSILRIQQVVRGDSAAYFCASSPIPGTHLLEQYFGPGTRLTVT.

V is TRBV29-1 and J is TRBJ1-1; the D is unclear. The CDR3 sequence is 14 residues long. Trimming stripped 4 bases from V and 1 base from J, with 13 bases between. Germline V gene sequence: CDR1 SQVTM, CDR2 ANQGSEA. The CDR3 coding sequence is TGCAGCGTTGCTGAGGCCTCAACGAACACTGAAGCTTTCTTT. This gives the protein CSVAEASTNTEAFF.

This clonotype was seen a handful of times. V is TRBV4-3 and J is TRBJ1-3; D is possibly TRBD1 (5 bases). Germline V gene lookup returns CDR1 LGHNA and CDR2 YSLEER. This CDR3 has 14 amino acids. V lost 4 bases to trimming and J lost 2 bases, with 9 bases between them. The CDR3 loop is CASSLSGPGNTIYF. CDR3 coding DNA: TGCGCCAGCAGCCTATCGGGGCCTGGAAACACCATATATTTT.

This clonotype was seen more than once but under ten times. CDR3 loop: CASSKTGEGTEAFF. In DNA, the CDR3 is TGTGCCAGCAGCAAGACAGGGGAGGGCACTGAAGCTTTCTTT. V is TRBV11-3 and J is TRBJ1-1, with 8 bases matching TRBD1. The germline V gene has CDR1 SGHNT and CDR2 YENEEA. This CDR3 contains 14 residues. V lost 5 bases, J lost 4 bases, and 6 bases stayed unmatched.

As concerns this clonotype: The junction does not match germline at one end; this may be a read error. The chain combines TRBV20-1 with TRBJ1-1; perhaps TRBD1 as D (5 bases). The CDR3 consists of 14 residues. Germline V CDR1 and CDR2: DFQATT, SNEGSKA (reference sequence). The CDR3 region is CSARGEVGDSEAFF. CDR3 sequence (DNA): TGCAGTGCTAGAGGAGAGGTGGGGGACTCTGAGGCTTTCTTT.

This rearrangement joins TRBV12-3 or TRBV12-4 to TRBJ2-3, with 9 bases aligning to TRBD2. This CDR3 comprises 15 residues. The trim removed 6 bases at V and 2 bases at J, leaving 6 bases unmatched. The CDR3 region is CASSRLAVITDTQYF. In DNA form, the CDR3 reads TGTGCCAGCAGCCGACTAGCGGTGATCACAGATACGCAGTATTTT.

This sequence joins TRBV5-1 and TRBJ1-3; no clear D gene. CDR3 length: 16 amino acids. In germline, CDR1 is SGHRS, CDR2 YFSETQ. Trimming removed 3 bases from V and 0 bases from J, with 13 bases in between. CDR3 sequence (DNA): TGCGCCAGCAGCTCAAAAGGGCCCTCCTCTGGAAACACCATATATTTT. Translation gives CASSSKGPSSGNTIYF. The whole variable domain, filled in from reference TRBV5-1 and TRBJ1-3, reads KAGVTQTPRYLIKTRGQQVTLSCSPISGHRSVSWYQQTPGQGLQFLFEYFSETQRNKGNFPGRFSGRQFSNSRSEMNVSTLELGDSALYLCASSSKGPSSGNTIYFGEGSWLTVV.

In its sample, this clonotype was seen many times. A read error may account for a junction end that differs from germline. The chain couples TRBV5-1 to TRBJ1-1; possible D gene TRBD1, 6 bases. From germline, CDR1 is SGHRS and CDR2 YFSETQ. This CDR3 has 14 residues. The CDR3 DNA reads as TGTGCCAGCAGCCGGCAGGGGATGAACACTGAAGCTTTCTTT. It codes for CASSRQGMNTEAFF.

About this clonotype itself: Its ends do not fully match the called genes, so a read error is possible. The chain joins TRBV5-1 to TRBJ1-1; TRBD1 aligns across 7 bases. The CDR3 loop spans 12 amino acids. Germline V gene sequence: CDR1 SGHRS, CDR2 YFSETQ. The CDR3 loop reads CDSSSQGAEAFF. Written as DNA, the CDR3 is TGCGACAGCAGCTCTCAGGGGGCTGAAGCTTTCTTT.

This clonotype was observed a handful of times. This chain links TRBV6-5 with TRBJ2-1; tentative D call: TRBD2 (6 bases). The CDR3 is 13 residues long. CDR1 is MNHEY, CDR2 SVGAGI, per germline. Trimming removed 4 bases at V and 6 bases at J, with 10 bases between. This chain's CDR3 is CASSWGSGNEQFF. CDR3 sequence (DNA): TGTGCCAGCAGTTGGGGTAGCGGCAATGAGCAGTTCTTC.